This T cell receptor beta chain was identified in a study of OX40 agonist ivuxolimab in advanced cancers. Assay used: immunoSEQ multiplex PCR; TCRdb lists only in-frame clones, some missing. Found here are tens of thousands of clones, roughly 86% of them singletons; the top ten hold 0.8% to 1%. The J segment lost 7 bases and the V segment lost 4 bases, leaving 11 bases of the junction unmatched. CDR1 and CDR2 from the germline V gene are ENHRY and SYGVKD. The CDR3 runs to 15 residues. The specimen comprised CD4+ or CD8+ T cells sorted from blood, sampled in a trial of the OX40 agonist ivuxolimab. This chain joins TRBV10-3 and TRBJ1-2, with 8 bases matching TRBD1. This sequence was found in an adult with an advanced solid tumor such as melanoma, head and neck, liver or kidney cancer. The CDR3 spells CAISGDPGQVIGYTF. The CDR3, as DNA: TGTGCCATCAGTGGGGACCCGGGACAGGTTATTGGCTACACCTTC.